These T cell receptor beta chains were read from a single sample in a study of blood T cell repertoires in COVID-19. This table comes from immunoSEQ multiplex PCR, and its TCRdb copy is limited to in-frame clones, with some not included. The sample carries tens of thousands of clones, around 90% recorded once. Sequencing was done on a sample of peripheral blood. The receptors shown here come from a man aged 35 to 55 with COVID-19, enrolled during active disease. Each CDR3 is given with its conserved first and last residue. Each record gives: D gene, V gene, J gene, clone size, CDR3 protein, CDR3 DNA. A D gene is named only where the DNA matches it firmly. Size values are once, few and many counts, or a class for expanded clones, and some rows have none.

d_call: .; v_call: TRBV5-1; j_call: TRBJ1-1; clone_size: .; cdr3_aa: CASSLDGGNMNTEAFF; cdr3_nt: TGCGCCAGCAGCTTGGATGGGGGGAACATGAACACTGAAGCTTTCTTT
d_call: .; v_call: TRBV6-1; j_call: TRBJ2-7; clone_size: .; cdr3_aa: CASSEAPGISYEQYF; cdr3_nt: TGTGCCAGCAGTGAAGCCCCAGGGATCTCCTACGAGCAGTACTTC
d_call: TRBD2; v_call: TRBV5-1; j_call: TRBJ2-5; clone_size: once; cdr3_aa: CASRPGGAKETQYF; cdr3_nt: TGCGCCAGCCGCCCGGGGGGGGCAAAAGAGACCCAGTACTTC
d_call: TRBD2; v_call: TRBV6-5; j_call: TRBJ2-7; clone_size: .; cdr3_aa: CASSYSTGLPYEQYF; cdr3_nt: TGTGCCAGCAGTTACTCGACGGGACTACCTTACGAGCAGTACTTC
d_call: .; v_call: TRBV30; j_call: TRBJ1-6; clone_size: .; cdr3_aa: CAWSPSEPPLHF; cdr3_nt: TGTGCCTGGAGTCCTTCGGAGCCACCCCTCCACTTT
d_call: TRBD2; v_call: TRBV5-1; j_call: TRBJ2-1; clone_size: .; cdr3_aa: CASSSRTSGEQFF; cdr3_nt: TGCGCCAGCAGCTCAAGGACTAGCGGTGAGCAGTTCTTC
d_call: .; v_call: TRBV23-1; j_call: TRBJ1-6; clone_size: .; cdr3_aa: CASSRAGRSGYSPLHF; cdr3_nt: TGCGCCAGCAGTCGGGCAGGTCGGTCGGGATATTCACCCCTCCACTTT
d_call: TRBD1; v_call: TRBV3-1/TRBV3-2; j_call: TRBJ2-2; clone_size: once; cdr3_aa: CASSQTGTGELFF; cdr3_nt: TGTGCCAGCAGCCAGACAGGGACCGGGGAGCTGTTTTTT
d_call: .; v_call: TRBV18; j_call: TRBJ1-1; clone_size: .; cdr3_aa: CASSLAQEYTEAFF; cdr3_nt: TGTGCCAGCTCACTGGCACAGGAGTACACTGAAGCTTTCTTT
d_call: .; v_call: TRBV5-1; j_call: TRBJ2-2; clone_size: once; cdr3_aa: CASSFAGDTGELFF; cdr3_nt: TGCGCCAGCAGCTTCGCAGGGGACACCGGGGAGCTGTTTTTT
d_call: TRBD1; v_call: TRBV12-3/TRBV12-4; j_call: TRBJ1-1; clone_size: .; cdr3_aa: CASRPTGGTEAFF; cdr3_nt: TGTGCCAGCAGACCCACAGGGGGCACTGAAGCTTTCTTT
d_call: .; v_call: TRBV5-1; j_call: TRBJ2-7; clone_size: .; cdr3_aa: CASSLDNYEQYF; cdr3_nt: TGCGCCAGCAGCTTGGACAACTACGAGCAGTACTTC
d_call: TRBD2; v_call: TRBV30; j_call: TRBJ2-1; clone_size: once; cdr3_aa: CASNSPWTSGGEEQFF; cdr3_nt: TGTGCCTCGAACTCTCCGTGGACTAGCGGGGGGGAGGAGCAGTTCTTC
d_call: .; v_call: TRBV27; j_call: TRBJ2-7; clone_size: .; cdr3_aa: CASAPSAHEQYF; cdr3_nt: TGTGCCAGCGCTCCTAGCGCTCACGAGCAGTACTTC
d_call: .; v_call: TRBV18; j_call: TRBJ2-5; clone_size: .; cdr3_aa: CASSPKDPQGQETQYF; cdr3_nt: TGTGCCAGCTCACCAAAGGACCCCCAGGGGCAAGAGACCCAGTACTTC
d_call: TRBD1; v_call: TRBV2; j_call: TRBJ2-1; clone_size: .; cdr3_aa: CASSLQGSSYNEQFF; cdr3_nt: TGTGCCAGCAGCCTACAGGGGTCCTCCTACAATGAGCAGTTCTTC
d_call: .; v_call: TRBV28; j_call: TRBJ1-2; clone_size: few; cdr3_aa: CASSLEISNYGYTF; cdr3_nt: TGTGCCAGCAGTTTAGAGATCTCTAACTATGGCTACACCTTC
d_call: .; v_call: TRBV3-1/TRBV3-2; j_call: TRBJ1-1; clone_size: .; cdr3_aa: CASSQGQENTEAFF; cdr3_nt: TGTGCCAGCAGCCAAGGGCAGGAGAACACTGAAGCTTTCTTT
d_call: .; v_call: TRBV10-1; j_call: TRBJ2-2; clone_size: .; cdr3_aa: CASSTGNSGELFF; cdr3_nt: TGCGCCAGCAGTACAGGGAATTCCGGGGAGCTGTTTTTT
d_call: TRBD1; v_call: TRBV5-4; j_call: TRBJ1-1; clone_size: .; cdr3_aa: CASSLTGQGSAFF; cdr3_nt: TGTGCCAGCAGCTTGACAGGACAGGGCAGCGCTTTCTTT
d_call: TRBD1; v_call: TRBV19; j_call: TRBJ1-2; clone_size: .; cdr3_aa: CASSPRTGLGYGYTF; cdr3_nt: TGTGCCAGTAGTCCACGGACAGGGCTTGGGTATGGCTACACCTTC
d_call: TRBD1; v_call: TRBV3-1/TRBV3-2; j_call: TRBJ2-5; clone_size: .; cdr3_aa: CASSQDPPFVSGTGGETQYF; cdr3_nt: TGTGCCAGCAGCCAAGACCCCCCCTTCGTTTCTGGGACAGGGGGGGAGACCCAGTACTTC
d_call: .; v_call: TRBV5-4; j_call: TRBJ1-6; clone_size: .; cdr3_aa: CASSLPGDGGSPLHF; cdr3_nt: TGTGCCAGCAGCCTTCCAGGGGATGGTGGCTCACCCCTCCACTTT
d_call: .; v_call: TRBV5-4; j_call: TRBJ2-1; clone_size: .; cdr3_aa: CASSPLQGGGVEQFF; cdr3_nt: TGTGCCAGCAGTCCACTACAAGGGGGGGGAGTTGAGCAGTTCTTC
d_call: TRBD1; v_call: TRBV7-2; j_call: TRBJ2-7; clone_size: .; cdr3_aa: CASSLAGQGPYEQYF; cdr3_nt: TGTGCCAGCAGCTTAGCCGGACAGGGACCCTACGAGCAGTACTTC
d_call: .; v_call: TRBV10-3; j_call: TRBJ2-3; clone_size: .; cdr3_aa: CAISETPPTQGPGRRTQYF; cdr3_nt: TGTGCCATCAGTGAGACCCCCCCGACGCAGGGGCCGGGGAGACGGACGCAGTATTTT
d_call: .; v_call: TRBV7-9; j_call: TRBJ2-7; clone_size: .; cdr3_aa: CASSYIDQGSYNF; cdr3_nt: TGTGCCAGCAGCTATATCGATCAGGGGAGCTATAACTTC
d_call: TRBD1; v_call: TRBV6-2/TRBV6-3; j_call: TRBJ1-4; clone_size: .; cdr3_aa: CASSTGGYEKLFF; cdr3_nt: TGTGCCAGCAGTACAGGGGGCTATGAAAAACTGTTTTTT
d_call: .; v_call: TRBV4-2; j_call: TRBJ1-2; clone_size: .; cdr3_aa: CASSQGRAGHYGYTF; cdr3_nt: TGTGCCAGCAGCCAAGGCCGCGCAGGTCATTATGGCTACACCTTC
d_call: .; v_call: TRBV18; j_call: TRBJ1-1; clone_size: .; cdr3_aa: CASSAGALPKAFF; cdr3_nt: TGTGCCAGCTCAGCAGGGGCCCTTCCAAAAGCTTTCTTT
d_call: TRBD1; v_call: TRBV28; j_call: TRBJ2-5; clone_size: .; cdr3_aa: CASSLGQGALEETQYF; cdr3_nt: TGTGCCAGCAGTTTGGGACAGGGGGCCTTAGAAGAGACCCAGTACTTC
d_call: TRBD1; v_call: TRBV7-2; j_call: TRBJ2-1; clone_size: .; cdr3_aa: CASRGQGAYNEQFF; cdr3_nt: TGTGCCAGCCGGGGACAGGGGGCCTACAATGAGCAGTTCTTC
d_call: TRBD2; v_call: TRBV7-3; j_call: TRBJ2-5; clone_size: .; cdr3_aa: CASSLRLVAGAPLEWTQYF; cdr3_nt: TGTGCCAGCAGCCTTAGGTTGGTAGCGGGGGCACCCTTGGAATGGACCCAGTACTTC
d_call: TRBD2; v_call: TRBV19; j_call: TRBJ2-7; clone_size: .; cdr3_aa: CASSTVAGGAYEQYF; cdr3_nt: TGTGCCAGTAGTACCGTAGCGGGGGGAGCCTACGAGCAGTACTTC
d_call: TRBD2; v_call: TRBV10-1; j_call: TRBJ2-3; clone_size: .; cdr3_aa: CASSDVGGGASDTQYF; cdr3_nt: TGCGCCAGCAGTGATGTGGGCGGGGGGGCCTCAGATACGCAGTATTTT
d_call: .; v_call: TRBV28; j_call: TRBJ1-1; clone_size: .; cdr3_aa: CASRSGGVLTEAFF; cdr3_nt: TGTGCCAGCCGATCCGGAGGGGTGTTGACTGAAGCTTTCTTT
d_call: TRBD1; v_call: TRBV7-2; j_call: TRBJ1-3; clone_size: few; cdr3_aa: CASSPRTGTGNTIYF; cdr3_nt: TGTGCCAGCAGCCCGAGGACAGGAACGGGAAACACCATATATTTT
d_call: TRBD1; v_call: TRBV6-4; j_call: TRBJ1-5; clone_size: few; cdr3_aa: CASRKQGSNQPQHF; cdr3_nt: TGTGCCAGCAGGAAACAGGGGAGCAATCAGCCCCAGCATTTT
d_call: .; v_call: TRBV2; j_call: TRBJ2-7; clone_size: .; cdr3_aa: CASTARHEQYF; cdr3_nt: TGTGCCAGCACCGCGAGGCACGAGCAGTACTTC
d_call: .; v_call: TRBV28; j_call: TRBJ1-2; clone_size: once; cdr3_aa: CASRSGGAYGYTF; cdr3_nt: TGTGCCAGCAGGTCAGGAGGCGCCTATGGCTACACCTTC
d_call: TRBD1; v_call: TRBV6-1; j_call: TRBJ2-4; clone_size: .; cdr3_aa: CASSEVGQGLGAIQYF; cdr3_nt: TGTGCCAGCAGTGAAGTGGGACAGGGGTTAGGGGCCATTCAGTACTTC
d_call: .; v_call: TRBV5-4; j_call: TRBJ1-3; clone_size: .; cdr3_aa: CASSLDQGIVSGNTIYF; cdr3_nt: TGTGCCAGCAGCTTGGATCAGGGGATCGTCTCTGGAAACACCATATATTTT
d_call: .; v_call: TRBV15; j_call: TRBJ2-3; clone_size: .; cdr3_aa: CATSGLSGQRITDTQYF; cdr3_nt: TGTGCCACCAGCGGACTATCGGGACAGAGGATCACAGATACGCAGTATTTT
d_call: TRBD1; v_call: TRBV5-4; j_call: TRBJ1-2; clone_size: .; cdr3_aa: CASSLGQGAGYTF; cdr3_nt: TGTGCCAGCAGCTTGGGACAGGGGGCTGGCTACACCTTC
d_call: TRBD1; v_call: TRBV7-9; j_call: TRBJ2-3; clone_size: .; cdr3_aa: CASNPGTGETDTQYF; cdr3_nt: TGTGCCAGCAACCCTGGGACAGGGGAGACAGATACGCAGTATTTT
d_call: TRBD2; v_call: TRBV30; j_call: TRBJ2-3; clone_size: .; cdr3_aa: CAWSPGLAGGADTQYF; cdr3_nt: TGTGCCTGGAGTCCCGGACTAGCGGGGGGGGCAGATACGCAGTATTTT
d_call: .; v_call: TRBV20-1; j_call: TRBJ2-5; clone_size: .; cdr3_aa: CSASLATRRETQYF; cdr3_nt: TGCAGTGCTAGTTTAGCGACAAGGCGGGAGACCCAGTACTTC
d_call: TRBD1; v_call: TRBV30; j_call: TRBJ2-3; clone_size: .; cdr3_aa: CAPYRGGTDTQYF; cdr3_nt: TGTGCCCCGTACAGGGGTGGTACAGATACGCAGTATTTT
d_call: .; v_call: TRBV28; j_call: TRBJ2-1; clone_size: .; cdr3_aa: CASSSPGAGAQFF; cdr3_nt: TGTGCCAGCAGCTCGCCCGGGGCAGGGGCGCAGTTCTTC